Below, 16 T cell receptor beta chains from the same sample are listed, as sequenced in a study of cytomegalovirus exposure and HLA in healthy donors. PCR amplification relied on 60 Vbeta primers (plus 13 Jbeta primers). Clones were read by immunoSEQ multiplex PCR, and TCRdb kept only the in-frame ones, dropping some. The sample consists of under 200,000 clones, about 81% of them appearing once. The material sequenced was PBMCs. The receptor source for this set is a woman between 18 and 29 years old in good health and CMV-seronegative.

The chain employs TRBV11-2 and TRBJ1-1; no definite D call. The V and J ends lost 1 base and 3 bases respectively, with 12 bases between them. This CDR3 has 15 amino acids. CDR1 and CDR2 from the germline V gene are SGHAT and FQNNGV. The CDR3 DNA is TGTGCCAGCAGCTTAGTGGCGGTGAGGGACACTGAAGCTTTCTTT. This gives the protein CASSLVAVRDTEAFF.

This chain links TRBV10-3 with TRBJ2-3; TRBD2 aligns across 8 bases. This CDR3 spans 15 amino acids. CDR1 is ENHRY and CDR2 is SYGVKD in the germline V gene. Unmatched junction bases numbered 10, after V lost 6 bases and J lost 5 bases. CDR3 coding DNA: TGTGCCATCAGCCAGCTCCTCGGGGGGGTAGATACGCAGTATTTT. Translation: CAISQLLGGVDTQYF.

The CDR3 reads CASSFQGGTGELFF. The CDR3 nucleotides are TGTGCCAGCAGCTTCCAGGGAGGGACCGGGGAGCTGTTTTTT. This chain links TRBV5-6 with TRBJ2-2; 7 positions agree with TRBD2. CDR1 and CDR2 from the germline V gene are SGHDT and YYEEEE. J lost 5 bases, V lost 2 bases, and 3 bases had no gene match. This CDR3 contains 14 residues.

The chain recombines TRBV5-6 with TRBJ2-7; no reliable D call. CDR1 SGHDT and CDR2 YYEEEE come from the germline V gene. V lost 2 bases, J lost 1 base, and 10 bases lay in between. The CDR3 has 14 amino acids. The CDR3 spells CASSFTPASYEQYF. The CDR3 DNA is TGTGCCAGCAGCTTCACTCCAGCGTCCTACGAGCAGTACTTC.

The CDR3 loop reads CASSPLAVEQFF. The CDR3 DNA is TGTGCCAGCAGCCCCCTAGCGGTTGAGCAGTTCTTC. The chain carries TRBV7-9 and TRBJ2-1; 7 bases are a match to TRBD2. The CDR3 has 12 residues. The trim removed 5 bases at V and 9 bases at J, leaving 4 bases unmatched. Germline V gene sequence: CDR1 SEHNR, CDR2 FQNEAQ (reference sequence). Full variable domain (outside the CDR3, taken from reference TRBV7-9 and TRBJ2-1): DTGVSQNPRHKITKRGQNVTFRCDPISEHNRLYWYRQTLGQGPEFLTYFQNEAQLEKSRLLSDRFSAERPKGSFSTLEIQRTEQGDSAMYLCASSPLAVEQFFGPGTRLTVL.

The CDR3 bases are TGTGCCATCAGTGAGACGGCGGGAGTGGGGGGCGAGCAGTACTTC. It is translated as CAISETAGVGGEQYF. V usage is TRBV10-3 and J usage is TRBJ2-7; 7 bases are a match to TRBD2. CDR1 ENHRY and CDR2 SYGVKD come from the germline V gene. The CDR3 extends over 15 amino acids. Trimming at V came to 2 bases and at J to 6 bases, leaving 10 bases not matched to a gene.

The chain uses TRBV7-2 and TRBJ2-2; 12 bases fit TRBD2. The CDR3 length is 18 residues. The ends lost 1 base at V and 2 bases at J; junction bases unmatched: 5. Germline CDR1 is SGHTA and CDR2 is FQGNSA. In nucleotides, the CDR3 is TGTGCCAGCAGCTTAGGACTAGCGGGGGCTCCAAACACCGGGGAGCTGTTTTTT. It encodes CASSLGLAGAPNTGELFF.

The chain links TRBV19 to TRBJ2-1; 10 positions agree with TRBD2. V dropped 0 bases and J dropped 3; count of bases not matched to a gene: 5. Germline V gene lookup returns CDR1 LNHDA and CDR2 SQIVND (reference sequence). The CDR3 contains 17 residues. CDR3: CASSIDLLAGYYNEQFF. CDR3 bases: TGTGCCAGTAGTATAGACCTACTAGCGGGGTACTACAATGAGCAGTTCTTC.

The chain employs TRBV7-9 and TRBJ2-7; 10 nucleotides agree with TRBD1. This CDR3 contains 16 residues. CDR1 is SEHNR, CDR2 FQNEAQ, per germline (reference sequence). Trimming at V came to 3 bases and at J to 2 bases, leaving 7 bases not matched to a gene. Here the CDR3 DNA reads TGTGCCAGCAGCTTCCTGGGACAGGGGCTCGCCTACGAGCAGTACTTC. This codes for CASSFLGQGLAYEQYF.

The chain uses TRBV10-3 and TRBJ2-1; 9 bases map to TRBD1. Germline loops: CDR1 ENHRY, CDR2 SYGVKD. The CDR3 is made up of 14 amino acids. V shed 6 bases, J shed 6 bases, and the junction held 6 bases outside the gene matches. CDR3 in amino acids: CAISTGTGSNEQFF. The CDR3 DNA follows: TGTGCCATCAGCACTGGGACAGGGAGCAATGAGCAGTTCTTC.

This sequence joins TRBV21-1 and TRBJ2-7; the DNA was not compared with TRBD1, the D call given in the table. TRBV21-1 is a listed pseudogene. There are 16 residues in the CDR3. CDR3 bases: TGTGCCAGCAGCGATAGACAGGGGCCGTACTCCTACGAGCAGTACTTC. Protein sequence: CASSDRQGPYSYEQYF.

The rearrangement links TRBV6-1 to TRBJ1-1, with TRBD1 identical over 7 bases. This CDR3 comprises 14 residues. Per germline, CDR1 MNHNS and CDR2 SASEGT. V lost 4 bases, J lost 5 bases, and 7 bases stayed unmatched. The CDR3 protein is CASSAQGEVTEAFF. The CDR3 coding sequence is TGTGCCAGCAGTGCCCAGGGGGAAGTTACTGAAGCTTTCTTT.

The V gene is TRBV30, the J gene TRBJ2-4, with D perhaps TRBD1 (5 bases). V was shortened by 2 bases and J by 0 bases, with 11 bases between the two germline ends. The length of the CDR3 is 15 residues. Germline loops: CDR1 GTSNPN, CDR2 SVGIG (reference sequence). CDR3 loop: CAWSQGLLAKNIQYF. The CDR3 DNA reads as TGTGCCTGGAGTCAGGGTTTACTAGCCAAAAACATTCAGTACTTC.

CDR3: CSVERDSGNTIYF. The CDR3, as DNA: TGCAGCGTTGAGAGGGACTCTGGAAACACCATATATTTT. The chain has TRBV29-1 and TRBJ1-3; D unresolved. Germline V gives CDR1 SQVTM, CDR2 ANQGSEA. V shed 3 bases and J shed 0 bases, with 6 bases lying between them. This CDR3 spans 13 amino acids.

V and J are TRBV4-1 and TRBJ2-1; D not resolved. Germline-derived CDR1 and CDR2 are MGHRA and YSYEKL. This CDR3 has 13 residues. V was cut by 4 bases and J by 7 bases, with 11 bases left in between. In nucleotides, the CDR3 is TGCGCCAGCAGCCTCGGGTCCGGGAATGAGCAGTTCTTC. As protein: CASSLGSGNEQFF.

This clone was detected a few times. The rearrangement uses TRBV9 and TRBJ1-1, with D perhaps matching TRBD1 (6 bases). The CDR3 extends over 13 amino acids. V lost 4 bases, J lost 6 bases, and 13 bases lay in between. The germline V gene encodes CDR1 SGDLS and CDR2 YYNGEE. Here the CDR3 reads CASSTGGAAEAFF. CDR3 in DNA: TGTGCCAGCAGCACCGGGGGGGCGGCTGAAGCTTTCTTT.